A selection of T cell receptor beta chains follows, all from one sample in a study of blood T cell repertoires in COVID-19. Assay: immunoSEQ multiplex PCR; the TCRdb copy retains only in-frame clones and omits some. The data contain about 270,000 clones, around four fifths of them singletons. The material sequenced was peripheral blood. The origin of the receptors is a man aged 80 or over with acute or convalescent COVID-19. Both conserved end residues are part of each CDR3. The order of the fields is D gene, J gene, V gene, clone size, CDR3 protein, CDR3 DNA. A D gene is named only where the DNA matches it firmly. Some rows mark clone size as missing; the rest say once, few, many or name a class of expanded clone.

- | TRBJ2-1 | TRBV3-1/TRBV3-2 | - | CASSQEPGRNEQFF | TGTGCCAGCAGCCAAGAACCAGGGCGGAATGAGCAGTTCTTC
- | TRBJ2-5 | TRBV9 | - | CASSVADLGWTQYF | TGTGCCAGCAGCGTGGCGGACTTGGGATGGACCCAGTACTTC
- | TRBJ1-5 | TRBV6-1 | - | CASSESLSQPQHF | TGTGCCAGCAGTGAATCCCTGAGTCAGCCCCAGCATTTT
- | TRBJ2-7 | TRBV3-1/TRBV3-2 | - | CASSQEPNGGEQYF | TGTGCCAGCAGCCAAGAGCCTAATGGAGGCGAGCAGTACTTC
- | TRBJ2-3 | TRBV7-3 | - | CASSPSGDTQYF | TGTGCCAGCAGCCCCTCGGGAGATACGCAGTATTTT
TRBD2 | TRBJ2-7 | TRBV24-1 | - | CATGGGTLGEQYF | TGTGCCACCGGGGGAGGGACCCTCGGAGAGCAGTACTTC
TRBD1 | TRBJ2-3 | TRBV10-2 | - | CASSESGTGRLTDTQYF | TGCGCCAGCAGTGAGTCCGGGACAGGGCGCCTCACAGATACGCAGTATTTT
- | TRBJ2-7 | TRBV13 | - | CASSPHGGVNYEQYF | TGTGCCAGCAGCCCTCACGGCGGGGTAAATTACGAGCAGTACTTC
TRBD2 | TRBJ2-7 | TRBV18 | - | CASSPGLAGDEEQYF | TGTGCCAGCTCACCGGGACTAGCGGGAGATGAAGAGCAGTACTTC
TRBD1 | TRBJ1-6 | TRBV30 | - | CAWSPPGTGGSPLHF | TGTGCCTGGAGCCCCCCCGGGACAGGGGGTTCACCCCTCCACTTT
- | TRBJ2-3 | TRBV29-1 | - | CSVSEARDTQYF | TGCAGCGTTTCCGAGGCCCGGGATACGCAGTATTTT
- | TRBJ1-1 | TRBV6-1 | - | CASSVTGRRVNTEAFF | TGTGCCAGCAGTGTTACAGGCCGACGGGTGAACACTGAAGCTTTCTTT
TRBD2 | TRBJ2-7 | TRBV7-9 | - | CASSQAGAFSYEQYF | TGTGCCAGCAGCCAAGCGGGAGCGTTTTCCTACGAGCAGTACTTC
TRBD1 | TRBJ1-1 | TRBV6-5 | few | CASRDRVSNTEAFF | TGTGCCAGCAGGGACAGGGTTTCGAACACTGAAGCTTTCTTT
- | TRBJ2-2 | TRBV19 | once | CASSSLRGAGELFF | TGTGCCAGTAGTTCGCTCCGGGGTGCCGGGGAGCTGTTTTTT
TRBD1 | TRBJ1-1 | TRBV2 | - | CASSPTTGGGGEAFF | TGTGCCAGCAGTCCGACGACAGGGGGCGGGGGTGAAGCTTTCTTT
TRBD2 | TRBJ2-5 | TRBV11-2 | - | CASSLVGRLAGAGETQYF | TGTGCCAGCAGCTTAGTCGGTCGACTAGCGGGAGCTGGGGAGACCCAGTACTTC
- | TRBJ2-3 | TRBV6-5 | few | CASRLPGGSTDTQYF | TGTGCCAGCAGACTCCCAGGTGGAAGCACAGATACGCAGTATTTT
- | TRBJ2-5 | TRBV6-5 | few | CASRPGSGETQYF | TGTGCCAGCAGACCCGGTAGTGGTGAGACCCAGTACTTC
- | TRBJ2-2 | TRBV30 | - | CAWSVPGTGELFF | TGTGCCTGGAGTGTACCGGGGACCGGGGAGCTGTTTTTT
TRBD2 | TRBJ2-1 | TRBV7-3 | few | CASSLEGGPWNEQFF | TGTGCCAGCAGCTTGGAGGGAGGGCCTTGGAATGAGCAGTTCTTC
TRBD1 | TRBJ1-6 | TRBV27 | - | CASLDRGHAYNSPLHF | TGTGCCAGCCTTGACAGGGGGCACGCCTATAATTCACCCCTCCACTTT
- | TRBJ1-6 | TRBV2 | once | CASSERVYNSPLHF | TGTGCCAGCAGTGAGAGGGTGTATAATTCACCCCTCCACTTT
- | TRBJ1-4 | TRBV2 | - | CASTAQGAREKLFF | TGTGCCAGCACAGCACAGGGAGCGAGGGAAAAACTGTTTTTT
TRBD1 | TRBJ2-3 | TRBV24-1 | - | CATSDLQRGQKTDTQYF | TGTGCCACCAGTGATTTGCAGAGGGGGCAGAAGACAGATACGCAGTATTTT
- | TRBJ2-3 | TRBV7-2 | - | CASSLETGFATDTQYF | TGTGCCAGCAGCTTAGAAACAGGGTTTGCCACAGATACGCAGTATTTT
TRBD1 | TRBJ1-6 | TRBV5-8 | - | CASSRRDRLNSPLHF | TGTGCCAGCAGCCGCCGGGACAGGCTTAATTCACCCCTCCACTTT
- | TRBJ2-5 | TRBV19 | - | CASSINRGETQYF | TGTGCCAGTAGTATAAACCGGGGGGAGACCCAGTACTTC
- | TRBJ2-3 | TRBV7-8 | - | CASSFRGGGRTDTQYF | TGTGCCAGCAGCTTCAGGGGAGGCGGGAGAACAGATACGCAGTATTTT
TRBD1 | TRBJ2-5 | TRBV7-2 | - | CASSIGQGAFLETQYF | TGTGCCAGCAGTATCGGACAGGGGGCATTTTTGGAGACCCAGTACTTC
TRBD2 | TRBJ2-1 | TRBV25-1 | - | CASALSGSSNEQFF | TGTGCCAGCGCTCTTAGCGGGAGCTCCAATGAGCAGTTCTTC
- | TRBJ2-3 | TRBV9 | - | CASSVGEESTDTQYF | TGTGCCAGCAGCGTCGGGGAGGAGAGCACAGATACGCAGTATTTT
TRBD2 | TRBJ2-7 | TRBV4-1 | - | CASSPGTSGTYEQYF | TGCGCCAGCAGCCCCGGGACTAGCGGGACCTACGAGCAGTACTTC
- | TRBJ2-3 | TRBV6-5 | - | CASSPGTDTQYF | TGTGCCAGCAGCCCGGGCACAGATACGCAGTATTTT
TRBD2 | TRBJ2-5 | TRBV5-1 | - | CASSLGTSGKIETQYF | TGCGCCAGCAGCTTAGGGACTAGCGGGAAAATAGAGACCCAGTACTTC